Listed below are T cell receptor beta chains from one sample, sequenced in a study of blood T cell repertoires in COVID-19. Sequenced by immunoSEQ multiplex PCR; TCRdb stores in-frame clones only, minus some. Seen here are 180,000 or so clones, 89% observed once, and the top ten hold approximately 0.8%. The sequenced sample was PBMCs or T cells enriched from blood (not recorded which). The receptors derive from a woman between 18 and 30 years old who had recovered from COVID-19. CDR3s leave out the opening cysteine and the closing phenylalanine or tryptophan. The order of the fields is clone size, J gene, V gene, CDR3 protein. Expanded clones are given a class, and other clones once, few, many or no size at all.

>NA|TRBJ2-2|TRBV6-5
ASSYSGRGTGELF
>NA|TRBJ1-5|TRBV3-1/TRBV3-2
ASSQDLGRSQPQH
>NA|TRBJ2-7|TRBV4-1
ASSQRTAYEQY
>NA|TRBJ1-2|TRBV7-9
ASSLDLLGGGYT
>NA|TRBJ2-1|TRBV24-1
ATRLRGLAGGGRNEQF
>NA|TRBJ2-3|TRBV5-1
ASSLMVRDTQY
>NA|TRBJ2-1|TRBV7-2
ASTPWGTSGKYNEQF
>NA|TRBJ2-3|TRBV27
ARIPGQGAPYKGLPTDTQY
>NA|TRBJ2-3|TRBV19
ASKETWLAGGTDTQY
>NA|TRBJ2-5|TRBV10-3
AISDGTSAGETQY
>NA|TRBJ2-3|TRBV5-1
ASSLAGGSSDTQY
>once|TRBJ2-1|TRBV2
ASSEWRECYNEQF
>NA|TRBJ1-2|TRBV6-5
ASRTGFGYT
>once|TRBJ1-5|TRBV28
ASSLSKGSYSNQPQH
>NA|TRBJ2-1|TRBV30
ASSGSWDEQF
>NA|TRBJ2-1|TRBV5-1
ASSSGTGNNEQF
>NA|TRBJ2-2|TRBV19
ASRAPVRDTGELF
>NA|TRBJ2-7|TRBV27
ASSLESSPSYEQY
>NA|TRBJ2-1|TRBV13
ASSLEGGGGEQF
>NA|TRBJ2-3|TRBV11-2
ASSSGLGDTQY
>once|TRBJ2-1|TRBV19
ASSLAGGSHNEQF
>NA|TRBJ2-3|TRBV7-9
ASSYRDDTQY
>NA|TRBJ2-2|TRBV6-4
ASSDDRVLGTGELF
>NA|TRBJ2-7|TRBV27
ASSLGGSSYEQY
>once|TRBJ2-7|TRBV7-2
ASSSLHSSYEQY
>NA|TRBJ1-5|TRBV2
ASSEGLSNNQPQH
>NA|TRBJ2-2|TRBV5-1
ASSLTGEDTGELF
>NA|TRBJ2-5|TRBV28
ASSPLRDHQETQY
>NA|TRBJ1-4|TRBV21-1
ASIRNRDKGREKLF
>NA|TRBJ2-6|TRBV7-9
ASSSYPRGTGANVLT
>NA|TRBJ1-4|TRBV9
ASSGPLGALGEKLF
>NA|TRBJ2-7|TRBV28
ASSRTGNFDYEQY
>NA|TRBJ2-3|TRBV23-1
ASSQHPLRTQGTDTQY
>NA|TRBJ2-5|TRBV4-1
ASSQLFGPERETQY
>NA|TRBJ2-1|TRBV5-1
ASSWDSNEQF
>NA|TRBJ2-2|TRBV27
ASSLTPGGSTGELF
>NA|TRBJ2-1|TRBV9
ASNRLAGTYNEQF
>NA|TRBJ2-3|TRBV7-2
ASSSAGGDTQY
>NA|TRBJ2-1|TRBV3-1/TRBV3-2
ASSPLAGGYNEQF
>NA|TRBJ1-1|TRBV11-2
ASSLARANTEAF
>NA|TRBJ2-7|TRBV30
AWSFTGAAREGY